A single sample gave rise to the 4 T cell receptor beta chains below, sequenced in a study of T cell changes during pregnancy in multiple sclerosis. Some clones are missing from TCRdb's copy, which holds only in-frame ones; the method was immunoSEQ multiplex PCR. The sample lists tens of thousands of clones, under 95% occurring once. The sample consisted of peripheral blood, taken in the first trimester of pregnancy. The receptors shown here come from a female donor in good health, enrolled as a control in a pregnancy study.

The chain combines TRBV18 with TRBJ1-1; D uncertain. With 4 bases removed from V and 0 bases from J, the gap between germline ends came to 12 bases. There are 15 residues in the CDR3. Germline V CDR1 and CDR2: KGHSH, LQKENI. In nucleotides, the CDR3 is TGTGCCAGCTCACTAAATCAGGATTTGAACACTGAAGCTTTCTTT. As protein: CASSLNQDLNTEAFF. Supplemented by reference TRBV18 and TRBJ1-1, the full variable domain reads NAGVMQNPRHLVRRRGQEARLRCSPMKGHSHVYWYRQLPEEGLKFMVYLQKENIIDESGMPKERFSAEFPKEGPSILRIQQVVRGDSAAYFCASSLNQDLNTEAFFGQGTRLTVV.

This chain links TRBV9 with TRBJ2-5; a possible D gene is TRBD2 (6 bases). This CDR3 is 13 amino acids long. V lost 0 bases to trimming and J lost 5 bases, with 8 bases between them. CDR1 and CDR2 from the germline V gene are SGDLS and YYNGEE. The CDR3 DNA reads as TGTGCCAGCAGCGTAGATGGGGGGGAGACCCAGTACTTC. Its protein is CASSVDGGETQYF.

This clone has a single count. The chain's CDR3 is CARSICAASDPSSSGANVLTF. The CDR3 bases are TGTGCCAGAAGCATATGCGCGGCATCCGATCCTTCATCGTCTGGGGCCAACGTCCTGACTTTC. The V and J genes are TRBV5-3 and TRBJ2-6, with D unclear. TRBV5-3 is assigned to the ORF class and has an uncertain function. The CDR3 consists of 21 residues. The V end lost 4 bases, the J end lost 1 base, and 27 bases lay between the germline ends.

V gene TRBV7-6 combines with J gene TRBJ1-3; D is uncertain. Trimming shortened V by 3 bases and J by 2 bases, and 5 bases separated the two germline ends. CDR3 length: 13 residues. CDR1 and CDR2 (germline): SGHVS, FNYEAQ. The CDR3 protein is CASSLAAGNTIYF. The CDR3 DNA reads TGTGCCAGCAGCTTGGCAGCTGGAAACACCATATATTTT. Full variable domain (rest looked up from reference TRBV7-6 and TRBJ1-3): GAGVSQSPRYKVTKRGQDVALRCDPISGHVSLYWYRQALGQGPEFLTYFNYEAQQDKSGLPNDRFSAERPEGSISTLTIQRTEQRDSAMYRCASSLAAGNTIYFGEGSWLTVV.